These 15 T cell receptor beta chains share one sample of origin, sequenced in a study of identical twins. A single record per CDR3 protein comes from TCRdb applying MiXCR to the 5' RACE reads. The data contain approximately 550,000 distinct CDR3 sequences, about 22% of them seen just once; the ten biggest clones take up approximately 0.52%. This sample also belongs to another study, concerning yellow fever vaccine responses in identical twins.

Material for sequencing was CD4+ T cells sorted from blood. The receptors stem from a woman in her late teens or twenties in good health.

This clonotype was observed many times. The chain employs TRBV29-1 and TRBJ2-3, with D possibly matching TRBD2 (6 bases). Germline V gene lookup returns CDR1 SQVTM and CDR2 ANQGSEA. Trimming stripped 4 bases from V and 0 bases from J, with 11 bases between. This CDR3 has 14 amino acids. The CDR3 is CSVGLGTSTDTQYF. The CDR3 nucleotides read TGCAGCGTTGGACTAGGCACAAGCACAGATACGCAGTATTTT.

The chain recombines TRBV6-5 with TRBJ1-1; 9 positions match TRBD1. CDR1 and CDR2 (germline): MNHEY, SVGAGI. This CDR3 is 17 amino acids long. Losses at the gene ends were 4 bases for V and 0 bases for J; bases not matched to a gene: 9. CDR3 nucleotides: TGTGCCAGCAGTTCCTACAGGGGGCCGAGATTGAACACTGAAGCTTTCTTT. Translated: CASSSYRGPRLNTEAFF.

This clonotype has a handful of counts. The gene calls are TRBV12-5 and TRBJ2-3; 12 bases fit TRBD2. Germline assignment: CDR1 LGHNT and CDR2 FRNRAP. V shed 3 bases, J shed 2 bases, and the junction held 21 bases outside the gene matches. The CDR3 covers 22 residues. The CDR3 protein is CASGFQLSTSGSSQYFTDTQYF. CDR3 bases: TGTGCTAGTGGTTTCCAACTCTCGACTAGCGGGAGCTCCCAATATTTCACAGATACGCAGTATTTT.

The genes are TRBV12-3 or TRBV12-4 and TRBJ2-7; TRBD1 or TRBD2 may be the D gene (5 bases each). V lost 2 bases and J 0 bases, leaving 17 bases between the germline ends. CDR3 length: 17 residues. In nucleotides, the CDR3 is TGTGCCAGCAGTTTAACGTCTTGGGGGAGCAGCTCCTACGAGCAGTACTTC. Encoded protein: CASSLTSWGSSSYEQYF.

This clonotype came up many times. The J gene is TRBJ1-6, the V gene TRBV7-2, with D tentatively TRBD1 (6 bases). The V and J ends lost 3 bases and 10 bases respectively, with 13 bases between them. Germline assignment: CDR1 SGHTA and CDR2 FQGNSA. The CDR3 runs to 14 residues. The CDR3 DNA follows: TGTGCCAGCAGCTTCCCGGGGGGCGGATCACCCCTCCACTTT. Its protein is CASSFPGGGSPLHF.

The chain uses TRBV5-5 and TRBJ2-1, with D possibly TRBD1 on 6 matching bases. Trimming removed 2 bases from V and 4 bases from J, with 13 bases in between. The V gene's germline CDR1 is SGHKS and CDR2 YYEKEE (reference sequence). The CDR3 is 15 amino acids. The CDR3 nucleotides read TGTGCCAGCAGCTTACAGGGTAGGAGATACAATGAGCAGTTCTTC. As protein: CASSLQGRRYNEQFF.

This clonotype was seen a handful of times. This sequence joins TRBV7-8 and TRBJ2-1; 10 nucleotides match TRBD2. CDR1 and CDR2 from the germline V gene are SGHVS and FQNEAQ. The CDR3 runs 18 residues. V trimming: 3 bases; J trimming: 2 bases; junction bases outside the gene matches: 10. The CDR3 DNA follows: TGTGCCAGCAGCTTGGAACCTCTAGCGGGAGCCACCTACAATGAGCAGTTCTTC. Protein: CASSLEPLAGATYNEQFF.

The chain links TRBV18 to TRBJ2-7; D is perhaps TRBD1 (6 bases). Trimming pared 3 bases from V and 6 bases from J, leaving 15 bases between. Germline values: CDR1 KGHSH, CDR2 LQKENI. The CDR3 is made up of 14 amino acids. The chain's CDR3 is CASSPQQTGFEQYF. The CDR3 DNA follows: TGTGCCAGCTCACCGCAGCAAACAGGGTTCGAGCAGTACTTC.

The V gene is TRBV7-9, the J gene TRBJ2-2, with TRBD2 matching 7 bases. V shed 2 bases and J 4 bases; nucleotides not matched to a gene: 4. The length of the CDR3 is 15 residues. Germline V gene data show CDR1 as SEHNR and CDR2 as FQNEAQ (reference sequence). The CDR3 reads CASSLTGTITGELFF. The CDR3 DNA reads as TGTGCCAGCAGCTTAACCGGGACTATCACCGGGGAGCTGTTTTTT.

This clonotype was counted a few times. The chain couples TRBV7-2 to TRBJ2-5, with D perhaps TRBD2 (5 bases). CDR1 and CDR2 from the germline V gene are SGHTA and FQGNSA. Trimming removed 5 bases at V and 2 bases at J, with 15 bases between. CDR3 length: 15 amino acids. The CDR3 is CASSAGNWEQETQYF. The CDR3 region has the DNA TGTGCCAGCAGCGCAGGCAATTGGGAGCAAGAGACCCAGTACTTC.

The chain recombines TRBV7-7 with TRBJ2-1; maybe TRBD2 (5 bases). V was trimmed by 5 bases and J by 5 bases, leaving 16 bases between them. Germline V gene lookup returns CDR1 SSHAT and CDR2 FNYEAQ (reference sequence). The CDR3 is made up of 15 amino acids. CDR3 sequence (DNA): TGTGCCAGCAGCCCCGGGGAGACATTCCACAATGAGCAGTTCTTC. This gives the protein CASSPGETFHNEQFF.

The V and J genes are TRBV29-1 and TRBJ2-7, with D possibly called TRBD1 or TRBD2 (7 bases each). The CDR3 has 13 amino acids. The ends were cut back, 6 bases at V and 0 bases at J, with 12 bases in the middle. Germline-derived CDR1 and CDR2 are SQVTM and ANQGSEA. The chain's CDR3 is CSVGGTVSYEQYF. CDR3 nucleotide sequence: TGCAGCGTGGGGGGGACAGTCTCCTACGAGCAGTACTTC.

This sequence joins TRBV3-1 and TRBJ2-6; 8 nucleotides line up with TRBD1. The CDR3 consists of 18 residues. Germline CDR1 LGHDT, CDR2 YNNKEL (reference sequence). Trimming at V came to 4 bases and at J to 0 bases, leaving 8 bases not matched to a gene. Here the CDR3 DNA reads TGTGCCAGCAGCCCGACAGGGGCCCTTACCTCTGGGGCCAACGTCCTGACTTTC. It is translated as CASSPTGALTSGANVLTF.

On this clonotype: Its ends do not fully match the called genes, so a read error is possible. The chain combines TRBV11-3 with TRBJ2-1, with TRBD2 matching over 9 bases. CDR3 length: 14 amino acids. CDR1 and CDR2 (germline): SGHNT, YENEEA. The DNA for the CDR3 is TGTGCCAGCAGATTAGCGGGAGTTTCGGCTGAGCAGTTCTTC. Amino acid sequence: CASRLAGVSAEQFF.

This chain links TRBV5-1 with TRBJ2-4, with 9 bases fitting TRBD1. The trim removed 4 bases at V and 5 bases at J, leaving 13 bases unmatched. This CDR3 comprises 17 residues. Germline CDR1 reads SGHRS; CDR2 reads YFSETQ. Here the CDR3 reads CASSLRPRGQGENIQYF. CDR3 DNA sequence: TGCGCCAGCAGCCTTAGACCACGGGGACAGGGAGAAAACATTCAGTACTTC. The variable domain in full, completed from reference TRBV5-1 and TRBJ2-4, reads KAGVTQTPRYLIKTRGQQVTLSCSPISGHRSVSWYQQTPGQGLQFLFEYFSETQRNKGNFPGRFSGRQFSNSRSEMNVSTLELGDSALYLCASSLRPRGQGENIQYFGAGTRLSVL.